This T cell receptor (beta chain) was identified in a study of shared clonotypes between healthy human individuals. Findings and limits, study-wide: Sharing across a few donors was seen in around 5% of naive CD4 clonotypes. Generation probabilities of non-shared clonotypes were lower (relative to those shared by all four donors). Enrolling few donors narrowed the genetic and exposure-history diversity that was represented.

Regarding this clone: No antigen is known for it.

Investigators spread the genomic DNA of each subset evenly over several immunoSEQ plates. Produced via immunoSEQ multiplex PCR; TCRdb's table is partial and in-frame only. The top ten clones hold 0.4% to 0.55% of a sample with approximately 1.5 million clones, approximately 98% of them seen once. V lost 4 bases and J lost 3; bases outside the gene matches: 3. The CDR3 is 15 residues long. The V gene's germline CDR1 is SGHTA and CDR2 FQGNSA. The receptor comes from a man younger than 45 in good health. Sequencing input: naive CD4+ T cells sorted from blood. Regarding subset: CD45RA+ positively selected. This chain uses TRBV7-2 with TRBJ2-7, with 13 bases that match TRBD2. CDR3 DNA sequence: TGTGCCAGCAGCTCACTAGCGGGAGGGATCTACGAGCAGTACTTC. This codes for CASSSLAGGIYEQYF.